This T cell receptor beta chain was identified during a study of shared clonotypes between healthy human individuals. Assay: immunoSEQ multiplex PCR; the TCRdb copy retains only in-frame clones and omits some. The sample lists 2 million to 2.5 million clones; approximately 96% were seen once. There are a few counts of this clone. The same CDR3 arises from other DNA sequences in this sample as well. Germline V gene sequence: CDR1 SGHTA, CDR2 FQGNSA. V was pared by 4 bases and J by 2 bases, with 3 bases of the junction left unmatched. This CDR3 is built from 16 residues. The rearrangement joins TRBV7-2 to TRBJ2-3; 13 bases agree with TRBD2. Sequenced input: naive CD4+ T cells sorted from blood. Subset noted: CD45RA+ positively selected. This receptor was identified in a man between 18 and 35 years old in good health. This chain's CDR3 is CASSSGLAGVTDTQYF. DNA of the CDR3: TGTGCCAGCAGCTCCGGACTAGCGGGAGTCACAGATACGCAGTATTTT.